Listed here is a single T cell receptor beta chain. Trimming took off 3 bases at V and 3 bases at J, with 9 bases between the two ends. This CDR3 comprises 13 residues. The entry originates in a study of blood T cell repertoires in COVID-19. At the level of the study: COVID-19 samples from acute and convalescent phases originated in the United States, Italy and Spain. T cells, B-cell-depleted T cells, or PBMCs supplied cDNA or gDNA.

In the source study's methods: Reference gene primer amplification in the assay estimated nucleated cell counts. Sequencing used immunoSEQ multiplex PCR; TCRdb keeps in-frame clones, though not all of them. D and trimming were read from the DNA, whereas the V and J calls and clone size are those reported in that table. The data contain 50,000 to 75,000 clones, 70% to 80% of them singletons. The specimen sequenced was peripheral blood. This sequence was found in an elderly man with active or convalescent COVID-19. The rearrangement links TRBV12-3 or TRBV12-4 to TRBJ2-7; no clear D. Written as DNA, the CDR3 is TGTGCCAGCAGTTTTGTAGCTGGCTACGAGCAGTACTTC. Amino acid sequence: CASSFVAGYEQYF.